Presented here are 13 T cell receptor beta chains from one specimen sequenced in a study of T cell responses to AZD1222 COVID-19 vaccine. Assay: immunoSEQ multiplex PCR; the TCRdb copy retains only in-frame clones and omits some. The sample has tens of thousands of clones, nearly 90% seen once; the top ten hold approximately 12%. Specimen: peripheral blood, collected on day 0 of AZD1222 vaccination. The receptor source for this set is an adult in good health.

The DNA for the CDR3 is TGTGCCAGCAGCTTATCAGCCGTGAACACCGGGGAGCTGTTTTTT. Translating gives CASSLSAVNTGELFF. This chain links TRBV7-2 with TRBJ2-2; D is uncertain. CDR1 is SGHTA and CDR2 is FQGNSA in the germline V gene. The ends were cut back, 2 bases at V and 1 base at J, with 8 bases in the middle. This CDR3 region has 15 residues.

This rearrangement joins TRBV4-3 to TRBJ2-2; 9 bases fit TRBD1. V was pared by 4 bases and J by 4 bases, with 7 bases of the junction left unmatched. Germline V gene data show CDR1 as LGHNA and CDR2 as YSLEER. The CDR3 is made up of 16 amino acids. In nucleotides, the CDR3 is TGCGCCAGCAGCCGGGCGGGACAGGGTACCACCGGGGAGCTGTTTTTT. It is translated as CASSRAGQGTTGELFF.

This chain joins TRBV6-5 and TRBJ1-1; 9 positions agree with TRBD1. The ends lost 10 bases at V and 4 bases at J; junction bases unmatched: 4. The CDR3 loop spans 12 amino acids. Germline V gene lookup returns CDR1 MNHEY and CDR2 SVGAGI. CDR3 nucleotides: TGTGCCACACGACAGGGGGGCACTGAAGCTTTCTTT. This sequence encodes CATRQGGTEAFF.

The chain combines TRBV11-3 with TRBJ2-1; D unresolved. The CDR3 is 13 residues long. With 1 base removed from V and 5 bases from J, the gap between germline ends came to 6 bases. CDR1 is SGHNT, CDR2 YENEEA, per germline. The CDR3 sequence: CASSLGPNNEQFF. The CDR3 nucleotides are TGTGCCAGCAGCTTAGGACCGAACAATGAGCAGTTCTTC.

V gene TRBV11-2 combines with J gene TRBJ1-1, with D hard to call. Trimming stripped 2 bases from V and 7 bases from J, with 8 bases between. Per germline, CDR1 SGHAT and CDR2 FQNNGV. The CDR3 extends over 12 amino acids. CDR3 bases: TGTGCCAGCAGCTTATGGACGGATGAAGCTTTCTTT. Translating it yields CASSLWTDEAFF.

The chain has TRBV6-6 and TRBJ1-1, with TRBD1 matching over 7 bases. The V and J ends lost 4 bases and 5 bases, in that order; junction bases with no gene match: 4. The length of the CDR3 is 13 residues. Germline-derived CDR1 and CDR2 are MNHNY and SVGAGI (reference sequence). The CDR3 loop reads CASSFQGGTEAFF. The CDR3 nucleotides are TGTGCCAGCAGTTTTCAGGGGGGAACTGAAGCTTTCTTT.

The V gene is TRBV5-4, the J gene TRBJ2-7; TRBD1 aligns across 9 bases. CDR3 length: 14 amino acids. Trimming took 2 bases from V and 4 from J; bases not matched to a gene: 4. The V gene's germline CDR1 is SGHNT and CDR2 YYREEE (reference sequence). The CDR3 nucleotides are TGTGCCAGCAGCTTCGGACAGGGGCGATACGAGCAGTACTTC. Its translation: CASSFGQGRYEQYF.

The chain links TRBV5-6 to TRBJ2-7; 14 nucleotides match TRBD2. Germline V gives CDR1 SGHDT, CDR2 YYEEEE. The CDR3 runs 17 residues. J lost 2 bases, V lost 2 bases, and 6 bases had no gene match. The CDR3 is CASSFGTSGGFPYEQYF. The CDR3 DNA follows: TGTGCCAGCAGCTTCGGGACTAGCGGGGGCTTCCCCTACGAGCAGTACTTC.

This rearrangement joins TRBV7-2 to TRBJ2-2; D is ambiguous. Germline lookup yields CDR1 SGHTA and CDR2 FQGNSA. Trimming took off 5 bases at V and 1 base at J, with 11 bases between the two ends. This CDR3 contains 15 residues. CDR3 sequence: CASSGLRRNTGELFF. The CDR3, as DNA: TGTGCCAGCAGCGGTCTCCGCCGGAACACCGGGGAGCTGTTTTTT.

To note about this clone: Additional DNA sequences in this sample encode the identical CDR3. The CDR3 sequence: CASSRGGNTEAFF. The CDR3 bases are TGTGCCAGCAGCCGGGGGGGGAACACTGAAGCTTTCTTT. This chain connects TRBV6-5 to TRBJ1-1, with D possibly TRBD1 on 5 matching bases. CDR1 MNHEY and CDR2 SVGAGI come from the germline V gene. The V and J ends lost 6 bases and 1 base respectively, with 9 bases between them. The CDR3 length is 13 residues.

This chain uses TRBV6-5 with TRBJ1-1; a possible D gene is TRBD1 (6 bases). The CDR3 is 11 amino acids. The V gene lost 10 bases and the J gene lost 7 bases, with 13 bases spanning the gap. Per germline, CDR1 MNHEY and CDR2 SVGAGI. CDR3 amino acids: CATRGAFEAFF. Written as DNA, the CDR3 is TGTGCCACAAGGGGGGCGTTTGAAGCTTTCTTT.

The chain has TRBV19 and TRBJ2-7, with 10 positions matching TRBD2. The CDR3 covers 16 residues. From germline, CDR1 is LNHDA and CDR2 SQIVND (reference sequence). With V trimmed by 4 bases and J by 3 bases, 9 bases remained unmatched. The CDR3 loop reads CASSTHPSGGGYEQYF. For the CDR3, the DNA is TGTGCCAGTAGTACCCACCCTAGCGGGGGTGGCTACGAGCAGTACTTC.

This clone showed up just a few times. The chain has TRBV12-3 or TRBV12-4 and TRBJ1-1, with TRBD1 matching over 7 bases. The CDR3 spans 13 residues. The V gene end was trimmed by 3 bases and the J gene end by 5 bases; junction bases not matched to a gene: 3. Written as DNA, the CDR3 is TGTGCCAGCAGTTTTGACAGGGTGACTGAAGCTTTCTTT. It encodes CASSFDRVTEAFF.